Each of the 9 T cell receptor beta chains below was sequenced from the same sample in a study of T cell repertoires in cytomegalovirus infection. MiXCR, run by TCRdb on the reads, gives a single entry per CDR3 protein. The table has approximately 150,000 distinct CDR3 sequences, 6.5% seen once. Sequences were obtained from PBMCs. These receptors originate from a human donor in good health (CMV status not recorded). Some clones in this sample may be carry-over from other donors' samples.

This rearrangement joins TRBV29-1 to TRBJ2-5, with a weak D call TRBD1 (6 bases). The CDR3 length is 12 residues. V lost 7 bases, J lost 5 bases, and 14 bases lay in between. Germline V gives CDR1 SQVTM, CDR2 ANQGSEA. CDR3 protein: CSGKGVQETQYF. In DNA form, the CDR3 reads TGCAGCGGAAAGGGGGTCCAGGAGACCCAGTACTTC.

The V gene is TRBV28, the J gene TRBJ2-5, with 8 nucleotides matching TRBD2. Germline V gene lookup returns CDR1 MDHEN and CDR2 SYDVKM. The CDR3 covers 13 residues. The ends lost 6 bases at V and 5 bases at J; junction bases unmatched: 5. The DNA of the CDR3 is TGTGCCAGCAGCCCTGGGACTAGTGAGACCCAGTACTTC. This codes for CASSPGTSETQYF.

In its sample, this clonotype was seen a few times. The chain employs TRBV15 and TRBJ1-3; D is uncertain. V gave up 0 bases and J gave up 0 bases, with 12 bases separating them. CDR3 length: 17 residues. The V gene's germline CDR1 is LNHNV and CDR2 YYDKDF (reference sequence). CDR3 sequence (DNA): TGTGCCACCAGCAGAGATGCGCCCAGGACCTCTGGAAACACCATATATTTT. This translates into CATSRDAPRTSGNTIYF.

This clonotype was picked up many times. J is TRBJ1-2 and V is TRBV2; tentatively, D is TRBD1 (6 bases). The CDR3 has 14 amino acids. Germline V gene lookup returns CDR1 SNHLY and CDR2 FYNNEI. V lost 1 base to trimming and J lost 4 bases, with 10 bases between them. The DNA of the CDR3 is TGTGCCAGCAGTGAAGTGGGGGCCGGCTATGGCTACACCTTC. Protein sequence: CASSEVGAGYGYTF. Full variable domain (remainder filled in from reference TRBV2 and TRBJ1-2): EPEVTQTPSHQVTQMGQEVILRCVPISNHLYFYWYRQILGQKVEFLVSFYNNEISEKSEIFDDQFSVERPDGSNFTLKIRSTKLEDSAMYFCASSEVGAGYGYTFGSGTRLTVV.

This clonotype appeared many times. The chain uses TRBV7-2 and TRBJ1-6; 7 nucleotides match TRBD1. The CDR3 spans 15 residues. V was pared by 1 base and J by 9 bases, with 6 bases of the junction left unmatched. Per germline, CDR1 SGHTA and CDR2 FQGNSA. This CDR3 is CASSLDTGVGSPLHF. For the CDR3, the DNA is TGTGCCAGCAGCTTAGACACAGGGGTAGGTTCACCCCTCCACTTT.

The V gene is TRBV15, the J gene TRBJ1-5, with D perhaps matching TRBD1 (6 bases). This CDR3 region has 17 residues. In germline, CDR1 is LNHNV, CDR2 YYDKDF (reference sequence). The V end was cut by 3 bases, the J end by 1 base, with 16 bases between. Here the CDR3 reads CATSRGGRGLSNQPQHF. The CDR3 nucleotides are TGTGCCACCAGCAGGGGCGGACGGGGGCTGAGCAATCAGCCCCAGCATTTT. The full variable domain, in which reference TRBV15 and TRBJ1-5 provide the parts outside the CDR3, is DAMVIQNPRYQVTQFGKPVTLSCSQTLNHNVMYWYQQKSSQAPKLLFHYYDKDFNNEADTPDNFQSRRPNTSFCFLDIRSPGLGDTAMYLCATSRGGRGLSNQPQHFGDGTRLSIL.

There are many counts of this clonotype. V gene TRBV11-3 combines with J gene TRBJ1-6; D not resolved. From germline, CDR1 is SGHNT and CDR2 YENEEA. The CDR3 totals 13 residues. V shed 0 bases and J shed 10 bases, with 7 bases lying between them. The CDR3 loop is CASSLDVESPLHF. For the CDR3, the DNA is TGTGCCAGCAGCTTAGATGTGGAATCACCCCTCCACTTT.

CDR3 nucleotides: TGTGCCAGCAGCTTCGACGGCCGGCGGCAGTATTTT. Its protein product is CASSFDGRRQYF. The genes are TRBV6-2 or TRBV6-3 and TRBJ2-3; D not resolved. The CDR3 extends over 12 amino acids. Germline V gene sequence: CDR1 MNHEY, CDR2 SVGEGT. V shed 6 bases and J shed 11 bases, with 15 bases lying between them.

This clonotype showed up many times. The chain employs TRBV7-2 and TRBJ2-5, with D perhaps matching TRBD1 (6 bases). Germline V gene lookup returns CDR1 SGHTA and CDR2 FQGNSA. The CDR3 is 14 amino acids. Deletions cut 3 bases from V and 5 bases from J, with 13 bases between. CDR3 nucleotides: TGTGCCAGCAGCTTTGCAGGGGCTATGGAGACCCAGTACTTC. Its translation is CASSFAGAMETQYF.